This note documents a single TCR beta chain sequence. Per the original methods: By means of reference gene primer amplification, nucleated cell counts were estimated. Profiling relied on immunoSEQ multiplex PCR, and the TCRdb table lists in-frame clones only, not all of them. Clone size and the V and J calls come from that table; the DNA yielded D and trimming. The sample has roughly 320,000 clones, 70% to 90% seen once. The sample originates from a study of blood T cell repertoires in COVID-19. As for the study in general: COVID-19 samples from acute and convalescent phases originated in the United States, Italy and Spain. From T cells, B-cell-depleted T cells, or PBMCs came the material, which was cDNA or gDNA.

Per germline, CDR1 SGHRS and CDR2 YFSETQ. V lost 4 bases to trimming and J lost 0 bases, with 11 bases between them. The CDR3 length is 15 residues. The chain has TRBV5-1 and TRBJ2-1; D is uncertain. This clonotype was obtained from a human donor in a cohort sampled during active COVID-19. The sample comprised peripheral blood. The CDR3 coding sequence is TGCGCCAGCAGCCTATCCGGTGTCTCCTACAATGAGCAGTTCTTC. As protein: CASSLSGVSYNEQFF.